A selection of T cell receptor beta chains follows, all from one sample in a study of regulatory and conventional T cells in RAG deficiency. Clones were sequenced by immunoSEQ multiplex PCR, and TCRdb holds only the in-frame ones, with some missing. The sample comprises roughly 20,000 clones, around 90% of which are singletons, and 1.4% rests with the top ten. The same specimen was also included in a second study, on regulatory T cells.

Input material: Tregs sorted from blood. Every receptor here comes from a human donor in good health. Both conserved end residues are part of each CDR3. Fields, in order: D gene, clone size, V gene, J gene, CDR3 DNA, CDR3 protein. A D gene is named only where the DNA matches it firmly. Only some rows state a clone size, as once, few, many or a class for expanded clones.

>TRBD1|once|TRBV13|TRBJ2-7
TGTGCCAGCAGCTCGCGGACAGGGGGATCCTACGAGCAGTACTTC
CASSSRTGGSYEQYF
>-|-|TRBV2|TRBJ2-5
TGTGCCAGCGGGCCCGGGGGACTGACGTACCAAGAGACCCAGTACTTC
CASGPGGLTYQETQYF
>TRBD1|-|TRBV7-8|TRBJ2-2
TGTGCCAGCAGCTCCTCCGGACAGGGGGCCGTGAACACCGGGGAGCTGTTTTTT
CASSSSGQGAVNTGELFF
>TRBD2|-|TRBV7-6|TRBJ2-2
TGTGCCAGCAGCTTAGGCCTAGCGGGGAACACCGGGGAGCTGTTTTTT
CASSLGLAGNTGELFF
>-|once|TRBV11-3|TRBJ2-3
TGTGCCAGCAGCCCCCCGGCTAGCCGAAATACGCAGTATTTT
CASSPPASRNTQYF
>-|-|TRBV2|TRBJ2-1
TGTGCCAGCAGTGAAGAAGCGGCAAATGAGCAGTTCTTC
CASSEEAANEQFF
>TRBD2|once|TRBV6-1|TRBJ2-7
TGTGCCAGCAGACTAGCGGGAGTTCCCGAGCAGTACTTC
CASRLAGVPEQYF
>TRBD1|-|TRBV10-3|TRBJ2-5
TGTGCCATCCGGACAGGGGAAGAGACCCAGTACTTC
CAIRTGEETQYF
>-|-|TRBV30|TRBJ1-5
TGTGCCTGGAAGCAGGGATCTTATAGCAATCAGCCCCAGCATTTT
CAWKQGSYSNQPQHF
>-|-|TRBV6-5|TRBJ1-1
TGTGCCAGCACATTTAATCAGGCAACTGAAGCTTTCTTT
CASTFNQATEAFF
>-|-|TRBV28|TRBJ1-2
TGTGCCAGCAGTTTAGGGCCTTATGGCTACACCTTC
CASSLGPYGYTF
>TRBD1|-|TRBV27|TRBJ2-7
TGTGCCAGCAGTTCCCAGACAGGGCCTAGCGAGCAGTACTTC
CASSSQTGPSEQYF
>-|-|TRBV19|TRBJ1-4
TGTGCCAGTAGTATTTTGCCCAGAGCGAATGAAAAACTGTTTTTT
CASSILPRANEKLFF
>TRBD1|-|TRBV6-1|TRBJ1-2
TGTGCCAGCAGTCTCCGGGACAGGGGTTCTGGCTACACCTTC
CASSLRDRGSGYTF
>-|-|TRBV7-6|TRBJ2-5
TGTGCCAGCAGCGCCCGGGGGATCCAAGAGACCCAGTACTTC
CASSARGIQETQYF
>-|-|TRBV15|TRBJ1-3
TGTGCCACCAGCAGAGACCCCATTGGCTCTGGAAACACCATATATTTT
CATSRDPIGSGNTIYF
>-|-|TRBV4-1|TRBJ2-5
TGCGCCAGCAGCCAAGACCTGGGGGTGAGGTCAGAGACCCAGTACTTC
CASSQDLGVRSETQYF
>-|few|TRBV19|TRBJ1-4
TGTGCCAGTAGTACAGGCTCTAGTCATGAAAAACTGTTTTTT
CASSTGSSHEKLFF
>TRBD1|-|TRBV19|TRBJ2-1
TGTGCCAGTAGTCCCGGGACAGTACCTACCTACAATGAGCAGTTCTTC
CASSPGTVPTYNEQFF
>TRBD1|-|TRBV7-9|TRBJ2-7
TGTGCCAGCAGCCGAGTAACCCGACAGGGCGGCGAGCAGTACTTC
CASSRVTRQGGEQYF
>-|-|TRBV7-6|TRBJ2-1
TGTGCCAGCAGCAAAGACAGGTTTGAGCAGTTCTTC
CASSKDRFEQFF
>TRBD1|-|TRBV6-6|TRBJ1-3
TGTGCCAGCAGCTTAAACAGGGGCGATACTGGAAACACCATATATTTT
CASSLNRGDTGNTIYF
>-|-|TRBV5-6|TRBJ1-1
TGTGCCAGCAGCTTTGGCAGAGCGAACACTGAAGCTTTCTTT
CASSFGRANTEAFF
>-|-|TRBV5-6|TRBJ2-7
TGTGCCAGCAGCTACAGCGGCGGACTCTACGAGCAGTACTTC
CASSYSGGLYEQYF
>-|-|TRBV6-5|TRBJ1-2
TGTGCCAGCAGTTACGACAGTAATAACTATGGCTACACCTTC
CASSYDSNNYGYTF